This T cell receptor (beta chain) was found in a study of Ad26.COV2.S vaccination and SARS-CoV-2 variants. Indicated treatment: 15 to 20 received Ad26.COV2.S at low or high dose, single or two shots; a few received placebo; per-sample allocation not given. Day 63 after the first vaccine or placebo injection was the time point for sampling. Assay used: immunoSEQ multiplex PCR; TCRdb lists only in-frame clones, some missing. Among some 340,000 clones listed, 70% to 90% were seen once. Germline V lookup: CDR1 KGHSH, CDR2 LQKENI. CDR3 length: 14 residues. V dropped 4 bases and J dropped 4 bases, with 13 bases sitting between them.

The clonotype comes from a person between 18 and 65 years old who received the Ad26.COV2.S COVID-19 vaccine or a placebo. This sample comprised peripheral blood, obtained in a trial of Ad26.COV2.S vaccine versus placebo. The chain employs TRBV18 and TRBJ1-2, with D possibly matching TRBD1 (6 bases). CDR3 amino acids: CASSRTSDSYGYTF. Here the CDR3 DNA reads TGTGCCAGCTCACGAACCTCGGACAGCTATGGCTACACCTTC.